These 18 T cell receptor beta chains were sequenced from one sample in a study of cytotoxic CD8 clonotypes in ibrutinib-treated CLL. Sequencing used immunoSEQ multiplex PCR; TCRdb keeps in-frame clones, though not all of them. The profile shows around 150,000 clones, more than 65% of them singletons. The sequencing used PBMCs, collected after 12 months of ibrutinib treatment. The receptors here all came from a human donor with chronic lymphocytic leukemia.

The chain recombines TRBV19 with TRBJ2-5, with a possible D match to TRBD2 (5 bases). The CDR3 contains 15 residues. The V and J ends lost 5 bases and 0 bases respectively, with 13 bases between them. The germline gives CDR1 LNHDA, CDR2 SQIVND (reference sequence). Written as DNA, the CDR3 is TGTGCCAGTAGTGTCGGACCGGGGTACCAAGAGACCCAGTACTTC. It translates to CASSVGPGYQETQYF.

The chain combines TRBV10-3 with TRBJ2-7, with 16 bases aligning to TRBD2. This CDR3 has 20 residues. With V trimmed by 0 bases and J by 0 bases, 8 bases remained unmatched. The V gene's germline CDR1 is ENHRY and CDR2 SYGVKD. The CDR3 reads CAISESNPGLAGGSSYEQYF. The CDR3, as DNA: TGTGCCATCAGTGAGTCGAACCCGGGACTAGCGGGAGGGAGCTCCTACGAGCAGTACTTC.

V is TRBV5-4 and J is TRBJ1-3, with D possibly matching TRBD1 (5 bases). In germline, CDR1 is SGHNT, CDR2 YYREEE (reference sequence). The CDR3 has 14 amino acids. The ends were cut back, 4 bases at V and 5 bases at J, with 13 bases in the middle. The CDR3 is CASSPGSSRNTIYF. CDR3 DNA sequence: TGTGCCAGCAGCCCAGGGAGTTCGAGAAACACCATATATTTT.

The DNA for the CDR3 is TGTGCCAGCAGTGATCGGGACAGAAGCACAGATACGCAGTATTTT. It is translated as CASSDRDRSTDTQYF. The chain joins TRBV2 to TRBJ2-3, with 7 nucleotides matching TRBD1. CDR1 and CDR2 (germline): SNHLY, FYNNEI. The CDR3 contains 15 residues. The ends lost 3 bases at V and 0 bases at J; junction bases unmatched: 3.

This sequence joins TRBV5-1 and TRBJ2-3; possible D gene TRBD2, 6 bases. Germline V lookup: CDR1 SGHRS, CDR2 YFSETQ. The V and J ends lost 5 bases and 3 bases respectively, with 7 bases between them. This CDR3 region has 12 residues. The CDR3: CASREGTDTQYF. The DNA of the CDR3 is TGCGCCAGCAGGGAGGGAACAGATACGCAGTATTTT. The full variable domain, with the rest looked up from reference TRBV5-1 and TRBJ2-3, is KAGVTQTPRYLIKTRGQQVTLSCSPISGHRSVSWYQQTPGQGLQFLFEYFSETQRNKGNFPGRFSGRQFSNSRSEMNVSTLELGDSALYLCASREGTDTQYFGPGTRLTVL.

This clone has only a few counts. The chain joins TRBV7-6 to TRBJ1-5; 9 bases are shared with TRBD1. V shed 5 bases, J shed 6 bases, and the junction held 8 bases outside the gene matches. Germline V gives CDR1 SGHVS, CDR2 FNYEAQ. This CDR3 region has 15 residues. The CDR3 DNA reads as TGTGCCAGCAGCATAACAGGGGGCGCGGGTCAGCCCCAGCATTTT. This sequence encodes CASSITGGAGQPQHF.

The chain links TRBV10-3 to TRBJ2-7, with 7 bases fitting TRBD1. This CDR3 is 12 amino acids long. V trimming: 10 bases; J trimming: 3 bases; junction bases outside the gene matches: 6. From germline, CDR1 is ENHRY and CDR2 SYGVKD. The chain's CDR3 is CATGTDGYEQYF. DNA for the CDR3: TGTGCCACCGGGACAGACGGCTACGAGCAGTACTTC.

The chain is built from TRBV29-1 and TRBJ2-3, with TRBD2 identical over 9 bases. V lost 5 bases and J lost 6; bases outside the gene matches: 12. This CDR3 comprises 15 residues. The V gene's germline CDR1 is SQVTM and CDR2 ANQGSEA. The CDR3 DNA is TGCAGCGTTCGTGATAGCGGGGGTGGTTTCGATACGCAGTATTTT. Residues: CSVRDSGGGFDTQYF.

This clone was counted a single time. V is TRBV27 and J is TRBJ2-2; the D call may be TRBD1 or TRBD2 (6 bases each). Per germline, CDR1 MNHEY and CDR2 SMNVEV (reference sequence). This CDR3 region has 14 residues. The germline V and J ends were trimmed by 6 bases and 5 bases, with 13 bases remaining between them. CDR3 amino acids: CASRRTGTTGELFF. The CDR3 coding sequence is TGTGCCAGCAGGCGAACAGGGACTACCGGGGAGCTGTTTTTT.

The V call is TRBV28, the J call TRBJ1-5; 9 bases line up with TRBD1. In germline, CDR1 is MDHEN, CDR2 SYDVKM. The CDR3 has 15 amino acids. V gave up 6 bases and J gave up 7 bases; unmatched junction bases: 10. CDR3 bases: TGTGCCAGCAGGACACAGGGGGCGGGTGGCCAGCCCCAGCATTTT. Translating gives CASRTQGAGGQPQHF.

This chain uses TRBV9 with TRBJ2-3; a weak D match, TRBD1 (5 bases). With 3 bases removed from V and 8 bases from J, the gap between germline ends came to 10 bases. The germline gives CDR1 SGDLS, CDR2 YYNGEE. CDR3 length equals 12 residues. CDR3 protein: CASSADTGTQYF. For the CDR3, the DNA is TGTGCCAGCAGCGCGGACACGGGTACGCAGTATTTT.

As DNA, the CDR3 is TGTGCCAGCAGCTTGCCACTAGCGGCCACAGATACGCAGTATTTT. This gives the protein CASSLPLAATDTQYF. The chain has TRBV7-2 and TRBJ2-3; 8 positions match TRBD2. The ends lost 3 bases at V and 2 bases at J; junction bases unmatched: 4. There are 15 residues in the CDR3. CDR1 and CDR2 from the germline V gene are SGHTA and FQGNSA.

The V call is TRBV2, the J call TRBJ1-1; 7 bases align to TRBD1. This CDR3 region has 12 residues. Losses at the gene ends were 6 bases for V and 8 bases for J; bases not matched to a gene: 6. The germline gives CDR1 SNHLY, CDR2 FYNNEI. CDR3 sequence reads: CASRPDRVEAFF. The CDR3 nucleotides read TGTGCCAGCAGGCCCGACAGGGTAGAAGCTTTCTTT.

This chain connects TRBV5-5 to TRBJ1-3, with a tentative D call TRBD1 (5 bases). The CDR3 length is 17 residues. The V gene lost 4 bases and the J gene lost 4 bases, with 21 bases spanning the gap. Germline V lookup: CDR1 SGHKS, CDR2 YYEKEE (reference sequence). The CDR3 loop is CASSKRQAGPGGNTIYF. Written as DNA, the CDR3 is TGTGCCAGCAGCAAAAGACAAGCCGGCCCAGGGGGAAACACCATATATTTT.

This chain uses TRBV6-1 with TRBJ1-1, with unresolved D. The CDR3 covers 14 residues. Between the trimmed V and J ends, which lost 3 bases and 3 bases, there was a span of 11 bases. Looked up from germline, CDR1 is MNHNS and CDR2 is SASEGT. This CDR3 is CASSDPLKYTEAFF. The CDR3 DNA is TGTGCCAGCAGTGATCCCCTTAAGTACACTGAAGCTTTCTTT.

Concerning this clone itself: The identical CDR3 is also encoded by other nucleotide sequences in the sample. The V and J genes are TRBV7-2 and TRBJ1-2; tentatively, D is TRBD1 (5 bases). V lost 5 bases and J lost 5, with 12 bases in between. CDR3 size: 13 residues. Germline-derived CDR1 and CDR2 are SGHTA and FQGNSA. The CDR3 bases are TGTGCCAGCAGCCCGCGGACACCATATGGCTACACCTTC. Amino acids: CASSPRTPYGYTF. Combining the CDR3 with reference TRBV7-2 and TRBJ1-2 gives the whole variable domain GAGVSQSPSNKVTEKGKDVELRCDPISGHTALYWYRQSLGQGLEFLIYFQGNSAPDKSGLPSDRFSAERTGGSVSTLTIQRTQQEDSAVYLCASSPRTPYGYTFGSGTRLTVV.

This clone was detected ten times or more. The V call is TRBV7-3, the J call TRBJ1-3, with 9 bases identical to TRBD1. Germline V lookup: CDR1 SGHTA, CDR2 FQGTGA. The CDR3 is made up of 15 amino acids. After removal of 6 bases from V and 3 bases from J, the junction contained 6 bases not matched to a gene. The CDR3 is CASSPTGGDGNTIYF. CDR3 DNA: TGTGCCAGCAGTCCGACAGGGGGAGATGGAAACACCATATATTTT.

The chain uses TRBV4-2 and TRBJ2-1, with 8 bases aligning to TRBD1. The J segment lost 0 bases and the V segment lost 0 bases, leaving 1 base of the junction unmatched. The germline V gene encodes CDR1 LGHNA and CDR2 YNFKEQ. The CDR3 has 16 residues. The CDR3 DNA sequence: TGTGCCAGCAGCCAAGAGGGGACAGGCTCCTACAATGAGCAGTTCTTC. It yields the protein CASSQEGTGSYNEQFF.